A single sample gave rise to the 32 T cell receptor beta chains below, sequenced in a study of EBV T-cell therapy then PD-1 blockade in nasopharyngeal carcinoma. Antigen specificity for these receptors is unknown. The method was immunoSEQ multiplex PCR; TCRdb's version includes in-frame clones alone and lacks a portion of them. The data contain 15,000 to 20,000 clones, 75% to 90% of them seen just once; the ten biggest clones take up around 28%. Treatment specified: AdE1-LMPpoly-expanded autologous EBV-specific T-cell therapy followed by anti-PD-1 nivolumab. The sequenced sample was CD8+ T cells from blood, obtained at day 0 from a patient whose treatment included autologous EBV-specific T cells and nivolumab. The receptors stem from a man between 35 and 55 years old with nasopharyngeal carcinoma.

The V call is TRBV11-2, the J call TRBJ2-2; the D is unclear. V lost 3 bases and J 3 bases, leaving 5 bases between the germline ends. This CDR3 has 13 residues. The germline CDR1 and CDR2 sequences are SGHAT and FQNNGV. CDR3 region: CASSFQYTGELFF. CDR3 sequence (DNA): TGTGCCAGCAGCTTCCAGTACACCGGGGAGCTGTTTTTT.

The table lists this clone with a count of one. The chain carries TRBV29-1 and TRBJ1-2; 9 positions match TRBD1. Germline CDR1 and CDR2: SQVTM and ANQGSEA. The CDR3 contains 15 residues. Trimming took 4 bases from V and 2 from J; bases not matched to a gene: 8. The DNA of the CDR3 is TGCAGCGTTGTCAGGACAGGGGAGGAAAACTATGGCTACACCTTC. Its translation is CSVVRTGEENYGYTF.

The J gene is TRBJ2-7, the V gene TRBV4-2, with D possibly TRBD2 on 5 matching bases. Germline CDR1 reads LGHNA; CDR2 reads YNFKEQ. V lost 1 base and J 2 bases, leaving 12 bases between the germline ends. CDR3 length: 15 residues. The CDR3 loop reads CASSQVPDSTYEQYF. In DNA form, the CDR3 reads TGTGCCAGCAGCCAAGTTCCGGACTCTACCTACGAGCAGTACTTC.

This clone was seen just once. For the CDR3, the DNA is TGCGCCAGCAGCCCGGAGGGACAGGGGGCGCCTGAGCAGTACTTC. As protein: CASSPEGQGAPEQYF. The V call is TRBV5-1, the J call TRBJ2-7, with 12 bases that match TRBD1. Trimming took 4 bases from V and 7 from J; bases not matched to a gene: 9. CDR1 and CDR2 (germline): SGHRS, YFSETQ. This CDR3 is 15 amino acids long. Full variable domain (rest looked up from reference TRBV5-1 and TRBJ2-7): KAGVTQTPRYLIKTRGQQVTLSCSPISGHRSVSWYQQTPGQGLQFLFEYFSETQRNKGNFPGRFSGRQFSNSRSEMNVSTLELGDSALYLCASSPEGQGAPEQYFGPGTRLTVT.

The chain joins TRBV6-6 to TRBJ2-2, with no clear D. The CDR3 has 15 residues. The germline V gene has CDR1 MNHNY and CDR2 SVGAGI (reference sequence). The V and J ends lost 4 bases and 4 bases respectively, with 13 bases between them. This chain's CDR3 is CASSLLLGATGELFF. Written as DNA, the CDR3 is TGTGCCAGCAGTTTATTGCTGGGTGCCACCGGGGAGCTGTTTTTT.

The chain has TRBV4-1 and TRBJ1-5, with 8 bases matching TRBD1. The V gene's germline CDR1 is MGHRA and CDR2 YSYEKL. Trimming at V came to 6 bases and at J to 6 bases, leaving 10 bases not matched to a gene. There are 15 residues in the CDR3. The CDR3 loop reads CASRPDPGGGQPQHF. DNA for the CDR3: TGCGCCAGCAGACCTGATCCAGGGGGCGGTCAGCCCCAGCATTTT.

The rearrangement links TRBV27 to TRBJ2-7; D uncertain. CDR1 and CDR2 (germline): MNHEY, SMNVEV (reference sequence). The length of the CDR3 is 16 residues. The V end was cut by 0 bases, the J end by 0 bases, with 12 bases between. The CDR3 DNA sequence: TGTGCCAGCAGTTTATCGTCCCAGAGAAGCTCCTACGAGCAGTACTTC. This gives the protein CASSLSSQRSSYEQYF.

This clone appeared a few times. The chain carries TRBV7-9 and TRBJ1-5; unclear D gene. This CDR3 has 12 residues. Trimming took off 3 bases at V and 7 bases at J, with 7 bases between the two ends. Per the germline V gene, CDR1 is SEHNR and CDR2 is FQNEAQ (reference sequence). The CDR3 spells CASSFLGQPQHF. CDR3 coding DNA: TGTGCCAGCAGCTTCCTAGGGCAGCCCCAGCATTTT. Drawing the rest from reference TRBV7-9 and TRBJ1-5, the complete variable domain is DTGVSQNPRHKITKRGQNVTFRCDPISEHNRLYWYRQTLGQGPEFLTYFQNEAQLEKSRLLSDRFSAERPKGSFSTLEIQRTEQGDSAMYLCASSFLGQPQHFGDGTRLSIL.

J is TRBJ2-3 and V is TRBV5-5, with D perhaps matching TRBD1 (7 bases). The CDR3 runs 15 residues. Germline assignment: CDR1 SGHKS and CDR2 YYEKEE (reference sequence). V lost 0 bases and J lost 7, with 15 bases in between. CDR3: CASSLVAGGSYTQYF. DNA of the CDR3: TGTGCCAGCAGCTTGGTGGCAGGGGGGTCCTATACGCAGTATTTT.

This clone turned up a few times. The V call is TRBV19, the J call TRBJ1-1, with a weak D call TRBD1 (6 bases). V lost 5 bases, J lost 4 bases, and 17 bases lay in between. Germline CDR1 LNHDA, CDR2 SQIVND (reference sequence). The CDR3 consists of 15 residues. The CDR3 region is CASSAHTGSGTEAFF. Here the CDR3 DNA reads TGTGCCAGTAGTGCCCACACAGGGTCGGGCACTGAAGCTTTCTTT. The entire variable domain, with the rest obtained from reference TRBV19 and TRBJ1-1, is as follows: DGGITQSPKYLFRKEGQNVTLSCEQNLNHDAMYWYRQDPGQGLRLIYYSQIVNDFQKGDIAEGYSVSREKKESFPLTVTSAQKNPTAFYLCASSAHTGSGTEAFFGQGTRLTVV.

DNA of the CDR3: TGTGCCAGCAGCCCAGATGGGAACCCCTATAGCAATCAGCCCCAGCATTTT. It translates to CASSPDGNPYSNQPQHF. V usage is TRBV7-2 and J usage is TRBJ1-5; D remains ambiguous. V was pared by 5 bases and J by 0 bases, with 17 bases between. CDR3 size: 17 residues. Germline CDR1 reads SGHTA; CDR2 reads FQGNSA. The full variable domain, rest sourced from reference TRBV7-2 and TRBJ1-5, is GAGVSQSPSNKVTEKGKDVELRCDPISGHTALYWYRQSLGQGLEFLIYFQGNSAPDKSGLPSDRFSAERTGGSVSTLTIQRTQQEDSAVYLCASSPDGNPYSNQPQHFGDGTRLSIL.

The sample holds a few counts of this clone. The gene calls are TRBV6-5 and TRBJ1-2, with no clear D. The CDR3 extends over 11 amino acids. Trimming took 5 bases from V and 6 from J, leaving 7 bases between them. Germline V gives CDR1 MNHEY, CDR2 SVGAGI. The CDR3 spells CASSKGNGYTF. The DNA for the CDR3 is TGTGCCAGCAGTAAGGGAAATGGCTACACCTTC.

This clone appeared a single time. This sequence joins TRBV6-2 or TRBV6-3 and TRBJ1-5; D is unresolved. From germline, CDR1 is MNHEY and CDR2 SVGEGT. The CDR3 spans 20 residues. Trimming removed 2 bases at V and 0 bases at J, with 23 bases between. The CDR3 nucleotides read TGTGCCAGCAGTTACAATCCCTTCGACGGAGGTTTAAATAGCAATCAGCCCCAGCATTTT. Its protein product is CASSYNPFDGGLNSNQPQHF.

The V and J genes are TRBV7-2 and TRBJ1-5; 12 bases match TRBD1. The CDR3 runs 15 residues. Germline lookup yields CDR1 SGHTA and CDR2 FQGNSA. J lost 6 bases, V lost 5 bases, and 5 bases had no gene match. Here the CDR3 reads CASSPGQGALQPQHF. The CDR3, as DNA: TGTGCCAGCAGCCCGGGACAGGGGGCGCTTCAGCCCCAGCATTTT.

This chain joins TRBV6-4 and TRBJ1-1, with 8 bases that match TRBD1. Germline values: CDR1 MRHNA, CDR2 SNTAGT. The CDR3 runs 14 residues. J lost 4 bases, V lost 4 bases, and 5 bases had no gene match. This chain's CDR3 is CASSVSGGGTEAFF. CDR3 coding DNA: TGTGCCAGCAGTGTTTCAGGGGGCGGCACTGAAGCTTTCTTT.

The chain recombines TRBV7-8 with TRBJ1-1; D unclear. Germline assignment: CDR1 SGHVS and CDR2 FQNEAQ. Trimming pared 1 base from V and 12 bases from J, leaving 12 bases between. CDR3 size: 12 residues. The CDR3 DNA is TGTGCCAGCAGCTTAGATCTGGACCCCTCTTTCTTT. Protein sequence: CASSLDLDPSFF.

The chain uses TRBV9 and TRBJ2-7; 9 positions match TRBD1. The CDR3 has 13 residues. Per the germline V gene, CDR1 is SGDLS and CDR2 is YYNGEE. The junction had 2 bases not matched to a gene; V was cut back by 4 bases and J by 3 bases. CDR3 coding DNA: TGTGCCAGCAGCCAGGGACAGGGCTACGAGCAGTACTTC. Protein: CASSQGQGYEQYF.

The CDR3 DNA sequence: TGCAGCGTTGATGTGGGACGCTACACCGGGGAGCTGTTTTTT. It is translated as CSVDVGRYTGELFF. The chain uses TRBV29-1 and TRBJ2-2; the D call may be TRBD1 or TRBD2 (5 bases each). CDR3 length: 14 amino acids. The V end was cut by 3 bases, the J end by 3 bases, with 11 bases between. Germline V CDR1 and CDR2: SQVTM, ANQGSEA.

The chain joins TRBV20-1 to TRBJ1-2; no reliable D call. V was cut by 3 bases and J by 4 bases, with 12 bases left in between. The germline V gene has CDR1 DFQATT and CDR2 SNEGSKA (reference sequence). This CDR3 has 13 residues. The CDR3 region is CSASDLVGYGYTF. The CDR3 DNA follows: TGCAGTGCTAGTGATCTGGTCGGCTATGGCTACACCTTC.

The gene calls are TRBV21-1 and TRBJ2-7; TRBD1, as called in the table, went unchecked against the DNA. TRBV21-1 is designated a pseudogene. The CDR3 sequence is 15 residues long. CDR3 bases: TGTGCCAGCAGCAAAGTGAACAGGGGTGACTACGAGCAGTACTTC. It codes for CASSKVNRGDYEQYF.

This chain joins TRBV28 and TRBJ1-1; 8 bases match TRBD1. With 6 bases clipped from V and 4 bases from J, the junction kept 7 bases outside the gene matches. In germline, CDR1 is MDHEN, CDR2 SYDVKM. The CDR3 consists of 14 residues. DNA for the CDR3: TGTGCCAGCAGAACGGACAGGGACCCCACTGAAGCTTTCTTT. This codes for CASRTDRDPTEAFF. Filled out from reference TRBV28 and TRBJ1-1, the complete variable domain reads DVKVTQSSRYLVKRTGEKVFLECVQDMDHENMFWYRQDPGLGLRLIYFSYDVKMKEKGDIPEGYSVSREKKERFSLILESASTNQTSMYLCASRTDRDPTEAFFGQGTRLTVV.

J is TRBJ1-5 and V is TRBV27; 10 positions agree with TRBD1. CDR1 and CDR2 from the germline V gene are MNHEY and SMNVEV (reference sequence). J lost 2 bases, V lost 7 bases, and 5 bases had no gene match. The CDR3 runs 15 residues. The CDR3 bases are TGTGCCAGCAAGTCCGGGACAGGGGGCAATCAGCCCCAGCATTTT. This gives the protein CASKSGTGGNQPQHF.

The J gene is TRBJ1-1, the V gene TRBV7-8, with D possibly TRBD1 on 5 matching bases. Per germline, CDR1 SGHVS and CDR2 FQNEAQ. This CDR3 is built from 16 residues. The V end lost 5 bases, the J end lost 4 bases, and 20 bases lay between the germline ends. For the CDR3, the DNA is TGTGCCAGCAGCCTCGCGAGGGGTGAAGGGACCACTGAAGCTTTCTTT. Translated: CASSLARGEGTTEAFF.

The rearrangement links TRBV7-5 to TRBJ2-3; the table gives TRBD2 as D, unverified against the DNA. TRBV7-5 is assigned pseudogene status. This CDR3 has 13 residues. DNA for the CDR3: TGTGTCAGAGTCATGGAGAGGAGTAATACGCAGTATTTT. It encodes CVRVMERSNTQYF.

The V call is TRBV7-8, the J call TRBJ1-1, with a weak D call TRBD1 (5 bases). This CDR3 spans 15 amino acids. Germline assignment: CDR1 SGHVS and CDR2 FQNEAQ. The germline V and J ends were trimmed by 4 bases and 0 bases, with 12 bases remaining between them. The chain's CDR3 is CASSSRRGMNTEAFF. The CDR3, as DNA: TGTGCCAGCAGCTCGAGGAGGGGAATGAACACTGAAGCTTTCTTT. Full variable domain (rest looked up from reference TRBV7-8 and TRBJ1-1): GAGVSQSPRYKVAKRGQDVALRCDPISGHVSLFWYQQALGQGPEFLTYFQNEAQLDKSGLPSDRFFAERPEGSVSTLKIQRTQQEDSAVYLCASSSRRGMNTEAFFGQGTRLTVV.

This clone was observed a single time. The chain couples TRBV5-5 to TRBJ2-3; 7 bases map to TRBD2. The trim removed 4 bases at V and 6 bases at J, leaving 8 bases unmatched. The V gene's germline CDR1 is SGHKS and CDR2 YYEKEE (reference sequence). The CDR3 consists of 14 residues. CDR3 DNA sequence: TGTGCCAGCAGCCTGTGGGGGGGGATGGATACGCAGTATTTT. It encodes CASSLWGGMDTQYF.

This chain joins TRBV11-2 and TRBJ1-4; perhaps TRBD1 as D (5 bases). V lost 1 base and J lost 2, with 8 bases in between. The germline gives CDR1 SGHAT, CDR2 FQNNGV. The CDR3 runs to 15 residues. The CDR3 loop reads CASSLGGTTNEKLFF. The DNA for the CDR3 is TGTGCCAGCAGCTTAGGGGGGACCACTAATGAAAAACTGTTTTTT.

The rearrangement links TRBV9 to TRBJ2-7; no clear D gene. The CDR3 loop spans 14 amino acids. V was pared by 0 bases and J by 4 bases, with 11 bases between. In germline, CDR1 is SGDLS, CDR2 YYNGEE. As DNA, the CDR3 is TGTGCCAGCAGCGTAGGAAGCAGACTTTACGAGCAGTACTTC. Encoded protein: CASSVGSRLYEQYF.

This chain uses TRBV6-5 with TRBJ1-2; no firm D call. CDR1 is MNHEY, CDR2 SVGAGI, per germline. The CDR3 spans 12 residues. Trimming shortened V by 6 bases and J by 7 bases, and 12 bases separated the two germline ends. The CDR3 protein is CASREGYTGYTF. CDR3 DNA sequence: TGTGCCAGCAGGGAGGGTTACACTGGCTACACCTTC.

In its sample, this clone was seen once. This chain connects TRBV27 to TRBJ1-5, with a tentative D call TRBD1 (6 bases). Germline-derived CDR1 and CDR2 are MNHEY and SMNVEV (reference sequence). V dropped 2 bases and J dropped 6 bases, with 14 bases sitting between them. There are 15 residues in the CDR3. CDR3 region: CASSLGGGPTQPQHF. As DNA, the CDR3 is TGTGCCAGCAGTTTAGGGGGGGGCCCCACTCAGCCCCAGCATTTT.

The chain joins TRBV28 to TRBJ1-3; 7 bases agree with TRBD1. This CDR3 comprises 14 residues. Germline V gene data show CDR1 as MDHEN and CDR2 as SYDVKM. V gave up 11 bases and J gave up 0 bases; unmatched junction bases: 7. The CDR3 nucleotides are TGTGCCGCAGGGGGTGAATCCTCTGGAAACACCATATATTTT. It is translated as CAAGGESSGNTIYF.

The gene calls are TRBV10-3 and TRBJ1-2, with D maybe TRBD1 (6 bases). With 3 bases removed from V and 4 bases from J, the gap between germline ends came to 12 bases. CDR1 ENHRY and CDR2 SYGVKD come from the germline V gene. This CDR3 region has 14 residues. This CDR3 is CAISDGTSLYGYTF. In DNA form, the CDR3 reads TGTGCCATCAGTGACGGGACATCGCTCTATGGCTACACCTTC.